The T cell receptor beta chain under discussion was sequenced for a study of regulatory T cells in long-lasting Graves disease. Time point described: newly diagnosed GD, antithyroid drugs for less than 3 months. The TCR library used RNA extracted from PBMCs. From an endocrinology department in Xi'an, China, came the patients. General study findings and limits: Peripheral blood was the sole material, not thyroid tissue.

Germline V gene sequence: CDR1 SGHTA, CDR2 FQGTGA. The length of the CDR3 is 18 residues. Trimming took off 2 bases at V and 8 bases at J, with 25 bases between the two ends. Concerning this clonotype: The antigen is not known.

The TCR beta library used iRepertoire HTBI primers with Arm-PCR amplification of CDR3. TCRdb reprocessed the multiplex PCR reads via MiXCR and lists one record per CDR3 protein. The top ten clones hold under 20% of a sample with a few hundred thousand distinct CDR3 sequences, around 11% of them seen once. Another study also made use of these data, one on T cells in Graves' hyperthyroidism and ophthalmopathy.

The chain links TRBV7-3 to TRBJ2-1; unclear D gene. This TCR was recovered from a woman younger than 35 with Graves disease. The sample here was peripheral blood mononuclear cells (PBMCs), taken at new diagnosis, from a patient treated with antithyroid drugs. CDR3 sequence: CASSLEAPRTTHAHEQFF. The CDR3 nucleotides are TGTGCCAGCAGCTTAGAAGCCCCCAGAACAACCCACGCCCATGAGCAGTTCTTC.